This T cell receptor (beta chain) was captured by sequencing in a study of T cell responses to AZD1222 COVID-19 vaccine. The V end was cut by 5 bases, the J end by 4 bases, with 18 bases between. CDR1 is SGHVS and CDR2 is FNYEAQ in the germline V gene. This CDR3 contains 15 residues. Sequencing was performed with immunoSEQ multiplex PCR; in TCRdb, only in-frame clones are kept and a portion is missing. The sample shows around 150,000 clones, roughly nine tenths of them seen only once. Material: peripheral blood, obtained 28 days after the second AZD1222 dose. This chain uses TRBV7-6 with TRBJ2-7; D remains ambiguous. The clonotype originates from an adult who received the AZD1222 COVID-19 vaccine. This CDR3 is CASSPQDGGPYEQYF. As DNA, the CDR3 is TGTGCCAGCAGCCCCCAGGACGGTGGTCCGTACGAGCAGTACTTC. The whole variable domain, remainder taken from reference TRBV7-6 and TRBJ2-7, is GAGVSQSPRYKVTKRGQDVALRCDPISGHVSLYWYRQALGQGPEFLTYFNYEAQQDKSGLPNDRFSAERPEGSISTLTIQRTEQRDSAMYRCASSPQDGGPYEQYFGPGTRLTVT.